One and the same sample provided the 21 T cell receptor beta chains below, sequenced in a study of T-cell reconstitution after alpha-beta-depleted transplantation in children. Unique molecular identifiers were incorporated into the prepared TCRbeta library. TCRdb ran MiXCR on the PCR reads and lists one entry per CDR3 protein. There are approximately 210,000 distinct CDR3 sequences in the sample; about 15% occur only once, and roughly 13% lies in the top ten. The sample in question was PBMCs from the stem cell graft donor, obtained from the stem cell graft. These receptors came from a human donor who donated a stem cell graft to a child with acute lymphoblastic leukemia.

This clonotype occurred many times. The chain couples TRBV5-1 to TRBJ2-5; D is perhaps TRBD1 (5 bases). The length of the CDR3 is 14 residues. The germline CDR1 and CDR2 sequences are SGHRS and YFSETQ. The V and J ends lost 4 bases and 2 bases respectively, with 12 bases between them. This CDR3 reads CASSRQGFQETQYF. Here the CDR3 DNA reads TGCGCCAGCAGCCGTCAGGGTTTTCAAGAGACCCAGTACTTC. Complete variable domain (other parts from reference TRBV5-1 and TRBJ2-5): KAGVTQTPRYLIKTRGQQVTLSCSPISGHRSVSWYQQTPGQGLQFLFEYFSETQRNKGNFPGRFSGRQFSNSRSEMNVSTLELGDSALYLCASSRQGFQETQYFGPGTRLLVL.

This clonotype was recorded many times. This chain connects TRBV5-1 to TRBJ2-5; D might be TRBD2 (5 bases). Germline V gene lookup returns CDR1 SGHRS and CDR2 YFSETQ. The CDR3 sequence is 15 residues long. The V end lost 4 bases, the J end lost 4 bases, and 17 bases lay between the germline ends. CDR3 sequence (DNA): TGCGCCAGCAGCGTTTCCGGGAACGGCGGAGAGACCCAGTACTTC. It encodes CASSVSGNGGETQYF.

Note on this clonotype: A much more abundant neighbour one base away suggests this may be a read error. V usage is TRBV5-1 and J usage is TRBJ1-2; 8 nucleotides line up with TRBD1. The CDR3 loop spans 13 amino acids. The germline gives CDR1 SGHRS, CDR2 YFSETQ. V gave up 3 bases and J gave up 12 bases; unmatched junction bases: 10. The CDR3 DNA reads TGCGCCAGCAGCTCGGACAGGGTAAACGGCGACACCTTC. This sequence encodes CASSSDRVNGDTF. The full variable domain, rest sourced from reference TRBV5-1 and TRBJ1-2, is KAGVTQTPRYLIKTRGQQVTLSCSPISGHRSVSWYQQTPGQGLQFLFEYFSETQRNKGNFPGRFSGRQFSNSRSEMNVSTLELGDSALYLCASSSDRVNGDTFGSGTRLTVV.

The chain couples TRBV9 to TRBJ2-6; 14 bases map to TRBD2. The CDR3 spans 21 residues. V trimming: 2 bases; J trimming: 2 bases; junction bases outside the gene matches: 12. Germline V CDR1 and CDR2: SGDLS, YYNGEE. The CDR3 loop is CASSVIPTSGRGPPGANVLTF. The CDR3 DNA sequence: TGTGCCAGCAGCGTCATCCCGACTAGCGGGAGGGGACCCCCTGGGGCCAACGTCCTGACTTTC.

This clonotype has at least ten counts. This chain uses TRBV10-3 with TRBJ2-5; D unresolved. Trimming shortened V by 0 bases and J by 4 bases, and 9 bases separated the two germline ends. The CDR3 sequence is 14 residues long. The V gene's germline CDR1 is ENHRY and CDR2 SYGVKD. CDR3 nucleotides: TGTGCCATCAGTGAGTCGTCAGAATCAGAGACCCAGTACTTC. It is translated as CAISESSESETQYF.

At least ten counts were recorded for this clonotype. The V gene is TRBV6-6, the J gene TRBJ1-1; D remains ambiguous. The CDR3 totals 11 residues. Germline CDR1 is MNHNY and CDR2 is SVGAGI (reference sequence). Trimming took off 7 bases at V and 10 bases at J, with 13 bases between the two ends. This CDR3 reads CASMEEVVAFF. The CDR3 DNA sequence: TGTGCCAGCATGGAGGAGGTGGTAGCTTTCTTT.

Many counts were recorded for this clonotype. The chain couples TRBV10-3 to TRBJ1-1, with 7 bases lining up with TRBD1. The V gene's germline CDR1 is ENHRY and CDR2 SYGVKD. V trimming: 6 bases; J trimming: 5 bases; junction bases outside the gene matches: 6. The CDR3 covers 13 residues. The CDR3 spells CAIRGDRETEAFF. CDR3 nucleotides: TGTGCCATCAGGGGGGACAGAGAAACTGAAGCTTTCTTT.

This clonotype was counted ten times or more. The chain recombines TRBV20-1 with TRBJ2-7, with 7 positions matching TRBD2. The V gene end was trimmed by 5 bases and the J gene end by 5 bases; junction bases not matched to a gene: 9. This CDR3 region has 13 residues. CDR1 is DFQATT, CDR2 SNEGSKA, per germline (reference sequence). The CDR3: CSAPGTIGDEQYF. CDR3 nucleotides: TGCAGTGCTCCCGGGACTATTGGCGACGAGCAGTACTTC.

This clonotype was seen only a few times. The rearrangement links TRBV7-6 to TRBJ2-5, with TRBD1 matching 9 bases. CDR3 length: 18 amino acids. Germline loops: CDR1 SGHVS, CDR2 FNYEAQ. V shed 4 bases and J 3 bases; nucleotides not matched to a gene: 15. CDR3 DNA sequence: TGTGCCAGCAGCTCAGAAACGCCAGGGACAGGGACTAAAGAGACCCAGTACTTC. Translation gives CASSSETPGTGTKETQYF.

Of note for this clonotype: Possible read error: a much larger clone is one base away. The rearrangement uses TRBV11-1 and TRBJ2-1, with TRBD2 matching 8 bases. Unmatched junction bases numbered 11, after V lost 3 bases and J lost 13 bases. The CDR3 has 14 residues. Per germline, CDR1 SGHAT and CDR2 FQDESV (reference sequence). CDR3 protein: CASSFKRERSDQFF. The CDR3 DNA reads TGTGCCAGCAGCTTTAAGCGGGAGAGGAGTGACCAGTTCTTC.

Ten or more counts support this clonotype. The chain carries TRBV29-1 and TRBJ2-5; TRBD2 aligns across 16 bases. This CDR3 region has 15 residues. Germline CDR1 reads SQVTM; CDR2 reads ANQGSEA. J gave up 10 bases and V 1 base, and 6 bases lay outside the gene matches. In nucleotides, the CDR3 is TGCAGCGTTGAAGCTTACGGGACTAGCGGGAGGGGCCAGTACTTC. Its protein is CSVEAYGTSGRGQYF.

This clonotype was detected ten times or more. J is TRBJ2-2 and V is TRBV9; D remains ambiguous. V was clipped by 5 bases and J by 1 base, with 9 bases between them. The length of the CDR3 is 14 residues. Germline loops: CDR1 SGDLS, CDR2 YYNGEE. This CDR3 is CASSADGNTGELFF. DNA for the CDR3: TGTGCCAGCAGTGCCGACGGGAACACCGGGGAGCTGTTTTTT. Together with reference TRBV9 and TRBJ2-2, the CDR3 gives the full variable domain: DSGVTQTPKHLITATGQRVTLRCSPRSGDLSVYWYQQSLDQGLQFLIQYYNGEERAKGNILERFSAQQFPDLHSELNLSSLELGDSALYFCASSADGNTGELFFGEGSRLTVL.

This clonotype was counted between two and nine times. The V call is TRBV7-9, the J call TRBJ1-2; D not resolved. CDR3 size: 13 residues. V gave up 1 base and J gave up 4 bases, with 7 bases separating them. The V gene's germline CDR1 is SEHNR and CDR2 FQNEAQ (reference sequence). The DNA of the CDR3 is TGTGCCAGCAGCTTAGGTGCAGGCTATGGCTACACCTTC. Translation gives CASSLGAGYGYTF.

In this sample, this clonotype turned up many times. This sequence joins TRBV14 and TRBJ2-1, with D possibly called TRBD1 or TRBD2 (5 bases each). The V gene lost 1 base and the J gene lost 10 bases, with 11 bases spanning the gap. Germline V gene sequence: CDR1 SGHDN, CDR2 FVKESK. The CDR3 is made up of 13 amino acids. The CDR3 loop is CASSQVRDQEQFF. CDR3 nucleotides: TGTGCCAGCAGCCAAGTAAGGGACCAAGAGCAGTTCTTC.

This chain joins TRBV5-1 and TRBJ2-1; unclear D gene. The germline V and J ends were trimmed by 5 bases and 9 bases, with 15 bases remaining between them. The CDR3 is made up of 13 amino acids. The V gene's germline CDR1 is SGHRS and CDR2 YFSETQ. The DNA for the CDR3 is TGCGCCAGCAGTCCTGAGGTGGACGGTGAGCAGTTCTTC. Encoded protein: CASSPEVDGEQFF.

This clonotype has ten or more counts. The chain employs TRBV4-1 and TRBJ1-1; no definite D call. The CDR3 totals 15 residues. The V end lost 0 bases, the J end lost 1 base, and 9 bases lay between the germline ends. Germline V gene sequence: CDR1 MGHRA, CDR2 YSYEKL. CDR3 protein: CASSQDTLRNTEAFF. CDR3 DNA: TGCGCCAGCAGCCAAGATACCCTCAGGAACACTGAAGCTTTCTTT.

As for this clonotype: A much more abundant neighbour one base away suggests this may be a read error. The V gene is TRBV10-2, the J gene TRBJ1-3; D might be TRBD1 (6 bases). The CDR3 totals 15 residues. Trimming removed 9 bases at V and 0 bases at J, with 15 bases between. CDR1 and CDR2 (germline): WSHSY, SAAADI. CDR3 nucleotide sequence: TGCGCCAGAAGTATGACAGGAGACTCTGGAAACACCATATATTTT. Translating it yields CARSMTGDSGNTIYF.

The V and J genes are TRBV4-2 and TRBJ2-7, with TRBD2 matching 9 bases. CDR1 and CDR2 from the germline V gene are LGHNA and YNFKEQ. The CDR3 is 19 residues long. The V gene end was trimmed by 0 bases and the J gene end by 3 bases; junction bases not matched to a gene: 15. The CDR3 region has the DNA TGTGCCAGCAGCCAAGATCCAGCGGGAGGACTCCGAAGCTACTACGAGCAGTACTTC. Translated: CASSQDPAGGLRSYYEQYF.

A note on this clonotype: This may come from a read error, since a much larger clone is one base off. The gene calls are TRBV12-3 or TRBV12-4 and TRBJ2-1, with D perhaps matching TRBD1 or TRBD2 (5 bases each). The V and J ends lost 0 bases and 9 bases respectively, with 15 bases between them. The CDR3 is made up of 15 amino acids. The CDR3 region has the DNA TGTGCCAGCAGTTTAGCGCTTGGGGGTCCCCTTGAGCAGTTCTTC. Translating it yields CASSLALGGPLEQFF.

The chain uses TRBV20-1 and TRBJ1-1, with a weak D call TRBD1 (5 bases). Trimming shortened V by 0 bases and J by 8 bases, and 13 bases separated the two germline ends. CDR3 length equals 13 residues. CDR1 and CDR2 (germline): DFQATT, SNEGSKA (reference sequence). DNA for the CDR3: TGCAGTGCTAGAGATTATCGGACACTAGAAGCTTTCTTT. Its translation: CSARDYRTLEAFF.

The chain uses TRBV12-3 or TRBV12-4 and TRBJ1-2; 8 nucleotides agree with TRBD1. The CDR3 has 15 amino acids. The trim removed 4 bases at V and 7 bases at J, leaving 11 bases unmatched. The CDR3 DNA is TGTGCCAGCAGTTCCCGGACAGGGTTGGAGGGTGGCTACACCTTC. Translated, it gives CASSSRTGLEGGYTF.